Given below is one TCR beta chain in context. The data originate from a study of technical replicates of blood from a few donors. Clones were sequenced by immunoSEQ multiplex PCR, and TCRdb holds only the in-frame ones, with some missing. The table records roughly 90,000 clones, 85% to 95% of them present only once. Trimming took 4 bases from V and 3 from J, leaving 18 bases between them. The CDR3 is 16 residues long. CDR1 and CDR2 (germline): SGHRS, YFSETQ. This sequence was found in a human donor in good health. The sample taken for sequencing was T cells isolated from PBMCs. V is TRBV5-1 and J is TRBJ2-3, with D perhaps TRBD2 (6 bases). In nucleotides, the CDR3 is TGCGCCAGCAGCCTTAGGACCCTTGGGAGGACAGATACGCAGTATTTT. Translating gives CASSLRTLGRTDTQYF. The complete variable domain, with remaining parts taken from reference TRBV5-1 and TRBJ2-3, reads KAGVTQTPRYLIKTRGQQVTLSCSPISGHRSVSWYQQTPGQGLQFLFEYFSETQRNKGNFPGRFSGRQFSNSRSEMNVSTLELGDSALYLCASSLRTLGRTDTQYFGPGTRLTVL.